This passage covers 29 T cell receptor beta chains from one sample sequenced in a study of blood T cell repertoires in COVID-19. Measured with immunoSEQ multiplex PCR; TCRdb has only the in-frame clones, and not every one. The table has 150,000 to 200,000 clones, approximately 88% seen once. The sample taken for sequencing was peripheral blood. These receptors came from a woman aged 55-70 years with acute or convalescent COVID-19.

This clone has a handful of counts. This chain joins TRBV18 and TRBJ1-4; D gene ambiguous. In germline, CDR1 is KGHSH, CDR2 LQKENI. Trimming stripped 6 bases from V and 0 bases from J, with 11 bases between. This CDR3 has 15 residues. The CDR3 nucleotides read TGTGCCAGCTCCCCGCGGAATCCAACTAATGAAAAACTGTTTTTT. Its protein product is CASSPRNPTNEKLFF. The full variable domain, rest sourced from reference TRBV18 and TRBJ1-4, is NAGVMQNPRHLVRRRGQEARLRCSPMKGHSHVYWYRQLPEEGLKFMVYLQKENIIDESGMPKERFSAEFPKEGPSILRIQQVVRGDSAAYFCASSPRNPTNEKLFFGSGTQLSVL.

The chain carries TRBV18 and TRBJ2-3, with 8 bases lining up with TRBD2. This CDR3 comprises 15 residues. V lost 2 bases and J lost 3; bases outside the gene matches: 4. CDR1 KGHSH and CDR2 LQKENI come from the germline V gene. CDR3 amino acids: CASSPSRGATDTQYF. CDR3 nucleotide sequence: TGTGCCAGCTCACCATCGCGGGGGGCTACAGATACGCAGTATTTT.

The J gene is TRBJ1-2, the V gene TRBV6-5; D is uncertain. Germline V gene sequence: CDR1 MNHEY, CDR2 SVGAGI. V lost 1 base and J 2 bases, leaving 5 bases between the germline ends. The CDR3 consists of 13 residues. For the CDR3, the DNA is TGTGCCAGCAGTTACTACAAAAACTATGGCTACACCTTC. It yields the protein CASSYYKNYGYTF.

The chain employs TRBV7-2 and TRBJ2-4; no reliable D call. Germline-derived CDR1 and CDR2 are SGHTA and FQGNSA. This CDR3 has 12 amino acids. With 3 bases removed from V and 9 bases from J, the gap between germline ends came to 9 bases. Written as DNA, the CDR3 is TGTGCCAGCAGCTTCAACCCCGGCATTCAGTACTTC. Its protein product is CASSFNPGIQYF.

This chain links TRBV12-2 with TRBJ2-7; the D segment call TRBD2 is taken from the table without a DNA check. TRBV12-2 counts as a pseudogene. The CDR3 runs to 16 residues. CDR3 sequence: CASRLDRLAGNYEQYF. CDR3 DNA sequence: TGTGCAAGTCGCTTAGATCGACTAGCGGGAAATTACGAGCAGTACTTC.

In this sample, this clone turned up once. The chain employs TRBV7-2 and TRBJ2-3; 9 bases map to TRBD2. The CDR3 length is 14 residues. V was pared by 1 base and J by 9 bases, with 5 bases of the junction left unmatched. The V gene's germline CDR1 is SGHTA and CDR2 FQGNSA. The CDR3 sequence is CASSLGGGAITQYF. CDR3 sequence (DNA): TGTGCCAGCAGCTTAGGCGGGGGGGCGATAACGCAGTATTTT.

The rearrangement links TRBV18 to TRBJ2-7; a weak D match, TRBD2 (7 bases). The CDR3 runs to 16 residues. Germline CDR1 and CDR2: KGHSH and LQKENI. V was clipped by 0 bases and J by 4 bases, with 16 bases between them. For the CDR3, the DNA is TGTGCCAGCTCACCACCCCAGAGGGGGGGCCAATACGAGCAGTACTTC. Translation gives CASSPPQRGGQYEQYF.

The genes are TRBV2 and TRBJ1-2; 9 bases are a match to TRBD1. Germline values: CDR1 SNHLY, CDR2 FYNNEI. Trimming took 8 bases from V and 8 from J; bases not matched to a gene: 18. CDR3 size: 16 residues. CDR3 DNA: TGTGCCAGCTGCCTAATTCCGGGACAGGGACATGAGGGCTACACCTTC. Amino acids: CASCLIPGQGHEGYTF.

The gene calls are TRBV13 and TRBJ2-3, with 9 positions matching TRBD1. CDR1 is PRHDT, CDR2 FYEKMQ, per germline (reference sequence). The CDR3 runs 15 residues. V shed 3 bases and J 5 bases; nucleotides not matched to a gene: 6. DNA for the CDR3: TGTGCCAGCAGCTTCGGGACAGGGCAGGGAGATACGCAGTATTTT. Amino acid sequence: CASSFGTGQGDTQYF.

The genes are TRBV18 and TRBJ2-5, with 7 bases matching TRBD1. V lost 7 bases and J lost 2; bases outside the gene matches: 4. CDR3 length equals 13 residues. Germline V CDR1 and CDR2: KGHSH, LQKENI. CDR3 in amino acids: CASFGQVQETQYF. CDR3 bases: TGTGCCAGCTTTGGACAGGTTCAAGAGACCCAGTACTTC.

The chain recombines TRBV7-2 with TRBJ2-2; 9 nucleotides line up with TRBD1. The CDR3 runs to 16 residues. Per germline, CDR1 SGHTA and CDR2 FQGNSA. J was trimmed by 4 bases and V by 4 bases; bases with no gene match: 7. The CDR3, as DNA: TGTGCCAGCAGCTCCCGGGGGACAGGGTTCACCGGGGAGCTGTTTTTT. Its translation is CASSSRGTGFTGELFF.

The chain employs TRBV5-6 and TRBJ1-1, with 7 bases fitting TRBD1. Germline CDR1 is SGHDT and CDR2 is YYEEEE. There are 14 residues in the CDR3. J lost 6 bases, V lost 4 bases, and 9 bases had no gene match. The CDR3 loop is CASSPRQGGAEAFF. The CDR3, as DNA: TGTGCCAGCAGCCCGCGACAGGGTGGGGCTGAAGCTTTCTTT.

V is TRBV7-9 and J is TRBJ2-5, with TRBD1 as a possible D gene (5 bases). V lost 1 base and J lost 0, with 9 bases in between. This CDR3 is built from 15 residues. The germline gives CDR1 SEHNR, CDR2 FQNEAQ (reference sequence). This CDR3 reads CASSLEWGYQETQYF. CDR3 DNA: TGTGCCAGCAGCTTAGAATGGGGCTACCAAGAGACCCAGTACTTC.

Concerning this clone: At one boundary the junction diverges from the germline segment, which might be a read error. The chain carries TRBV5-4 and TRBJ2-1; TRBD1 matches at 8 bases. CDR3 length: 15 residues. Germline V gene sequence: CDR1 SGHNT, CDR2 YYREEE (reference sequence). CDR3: CASRLGGQVISEQFF. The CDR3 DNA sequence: TGTGCCAGCAGATTGGGGGGACAGGTAATTAGTGAGCAGTTCTTC.

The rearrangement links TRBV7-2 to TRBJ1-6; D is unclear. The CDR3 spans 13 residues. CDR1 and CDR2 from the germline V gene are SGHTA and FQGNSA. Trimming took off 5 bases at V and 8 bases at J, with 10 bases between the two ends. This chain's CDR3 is CASSQSGYSPLHF. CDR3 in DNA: TGTGCCAGCAGCCAATCGGGGTATTCACCCCTCCACTTT.

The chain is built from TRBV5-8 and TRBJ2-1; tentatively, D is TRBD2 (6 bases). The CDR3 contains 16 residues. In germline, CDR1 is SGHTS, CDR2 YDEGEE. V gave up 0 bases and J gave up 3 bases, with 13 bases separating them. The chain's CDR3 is CASSLVVAAVYNEQFF. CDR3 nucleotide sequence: TGTGCCAGCAGCTTGGTGGTAGCGGCGGTCTACAATGAGCAGTTCTTC. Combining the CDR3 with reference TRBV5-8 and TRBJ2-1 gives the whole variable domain EAGVTQSPTHLIKTRGQQATLRCSPISGHTSVYWYQQALGLGLQFLLWYDEGEERNRGNFPPRFSGRQFPNYSSELNVNALELEDSALYLCASSLVVAAVYNEQFFGPGTRLTVL.

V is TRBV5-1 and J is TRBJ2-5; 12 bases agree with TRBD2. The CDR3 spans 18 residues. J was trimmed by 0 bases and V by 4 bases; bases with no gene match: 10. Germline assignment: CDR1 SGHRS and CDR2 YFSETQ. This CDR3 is CASSPKGGLAGYQETQYF. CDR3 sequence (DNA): TGCGCCAGCAGCCCGAAAGGTGGACTAGCGGGGTACCAAGAGACCCAGTACTTC. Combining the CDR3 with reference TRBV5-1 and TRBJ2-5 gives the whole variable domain KAGVTQTPRYLIKTRGQQVTLSCSPISGHRSVSWYQQTPGQGLQFLFEYFSETQRNKGNFPGRFSGRQFSNSRSEMNVSTLELGDSALYLCASSPKGGLAGYQETQYFGPGTRLLVL.

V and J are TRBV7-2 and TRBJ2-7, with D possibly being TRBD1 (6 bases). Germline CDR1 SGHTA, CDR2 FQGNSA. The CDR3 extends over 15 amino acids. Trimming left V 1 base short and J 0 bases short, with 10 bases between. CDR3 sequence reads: CASSLGKGDSYEQYF. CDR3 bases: TGTGCCAGCAGCTTAGGGAAGGGGGACTCCTACGAGCAGTACTTC.

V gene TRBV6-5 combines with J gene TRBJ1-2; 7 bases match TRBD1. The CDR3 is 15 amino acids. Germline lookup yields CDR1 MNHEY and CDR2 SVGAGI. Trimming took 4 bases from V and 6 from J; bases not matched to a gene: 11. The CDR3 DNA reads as TGTGCCAGCAGTTCCAGTCAGGGGGTAAGGGATGGCTACACCTTC. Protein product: CASSSSQGVRDGYTF.

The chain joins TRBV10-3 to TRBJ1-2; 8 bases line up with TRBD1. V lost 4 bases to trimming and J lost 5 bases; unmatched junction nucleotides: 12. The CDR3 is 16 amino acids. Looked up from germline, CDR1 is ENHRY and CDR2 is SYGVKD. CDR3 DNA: TGTGCCATCAGTGCAATCGGACAGGGCCAAGGGTATGGCTACACCTTC. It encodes CAISAIGQGQGYGYTF.

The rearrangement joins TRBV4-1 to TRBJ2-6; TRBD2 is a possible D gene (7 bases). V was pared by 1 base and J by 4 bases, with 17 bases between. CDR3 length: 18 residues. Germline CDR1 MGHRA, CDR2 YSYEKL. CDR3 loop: CASSQGAAGALGANVLTF. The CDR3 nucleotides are TGCGCCAGCAGCCAAGGGGCGGCGGGGGCGCTCGGGGCCAACGTCCTGACTTTC.

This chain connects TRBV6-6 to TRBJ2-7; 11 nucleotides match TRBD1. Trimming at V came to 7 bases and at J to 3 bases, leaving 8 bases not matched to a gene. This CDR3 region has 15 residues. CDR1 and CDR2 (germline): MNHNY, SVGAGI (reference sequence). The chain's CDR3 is CASTEPGQGVYEQYF. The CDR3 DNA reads TGTGCCAGCACTGAACCGGGACAGGGGGTCTACGAGCAGTACTTC.

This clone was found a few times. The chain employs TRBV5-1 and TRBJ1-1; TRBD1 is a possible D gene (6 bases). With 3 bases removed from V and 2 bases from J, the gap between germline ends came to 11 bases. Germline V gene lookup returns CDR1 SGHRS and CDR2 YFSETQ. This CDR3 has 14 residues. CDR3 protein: CASSSRTANTEAFF. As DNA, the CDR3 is TGCGCCAGCAGCTCTAGGACAGCCAACACTGAAGCTTTCTTT. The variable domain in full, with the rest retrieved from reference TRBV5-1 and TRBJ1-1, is KAGVTQTPRYLIKTRGQQVTLSCSPISGHRSVSWYQQTPGQGLQFLFEYFSETQRNKGNFPGRFSGRQFSNSRSEMNVSTLELGDSALYLCASSSRTANTEAFFGQGTRLTVV.

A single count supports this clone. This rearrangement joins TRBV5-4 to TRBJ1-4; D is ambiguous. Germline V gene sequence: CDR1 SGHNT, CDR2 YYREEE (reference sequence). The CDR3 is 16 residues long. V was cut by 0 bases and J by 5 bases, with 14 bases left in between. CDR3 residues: CASSLGAGTRNEKLFF. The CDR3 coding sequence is TGTGCCAGCAGCTTGGGGGCTGGAACACGAAATGAAAAACTGTTTTTT.

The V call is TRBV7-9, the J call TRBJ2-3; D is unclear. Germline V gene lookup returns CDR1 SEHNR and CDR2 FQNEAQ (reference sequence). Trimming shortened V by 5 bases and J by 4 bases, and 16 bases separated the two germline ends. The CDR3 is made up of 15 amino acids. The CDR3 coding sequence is TGTGCCAGCAGCCCCGCCTCAGGCCCCCCAGATACGCAGTATTTT. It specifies CASSPASGPPDTQYF.

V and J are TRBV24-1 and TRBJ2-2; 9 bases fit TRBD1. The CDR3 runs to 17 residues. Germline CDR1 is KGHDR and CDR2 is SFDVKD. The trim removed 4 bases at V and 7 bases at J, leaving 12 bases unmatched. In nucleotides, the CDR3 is TGTGCCACCAGTGACGCGAGAGGGACAGGGAATTTCGGGGAGCTGTTTTTT. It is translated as CATSDARGTGNFGELFF.

The CDR3 region is CSATSGGYNEQFF. For the CDR3, the DNA is TGCAGCGCTACTAGCGGGGGGTACAATGAGCAGTTCTTC. The V and J genes are TRBV29-1 and TRBJ2-1; 12 bases are shared with TRBD2. This CDR3 region has 13 residues. V gave up 7 bases and J gave up 4 bases; unmatched junction bases: 2. Per germline, CDR1 SQVTM and CDR2 ANQGSEA.

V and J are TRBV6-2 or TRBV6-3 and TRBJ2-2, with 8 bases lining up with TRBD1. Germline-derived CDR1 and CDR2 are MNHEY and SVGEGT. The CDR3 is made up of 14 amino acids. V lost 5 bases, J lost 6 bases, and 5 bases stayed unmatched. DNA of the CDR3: TGTGCCAGCAGTGACAGGGGTGAGGCCGGGGAGCTGTTTTTT. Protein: CASSDRGEAGELFF.

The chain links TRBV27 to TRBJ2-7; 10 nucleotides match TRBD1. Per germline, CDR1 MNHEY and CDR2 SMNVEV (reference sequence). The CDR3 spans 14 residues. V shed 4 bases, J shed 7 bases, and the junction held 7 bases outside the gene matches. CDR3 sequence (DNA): TGTGCCAGCAGTTCCCCGGACAGGGGGAGGGAGCAGTACTTC. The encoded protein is CASSSPDRGREQYF.